This TCR beta chain is from a study of T-cell memory formation after mild COVID-19. Study outcomes and limitations: Contracting clones from day 15 to 85 showed balanced CD4/CD8; later expanders favored CD4+.

This clonotype was observed a handful of times. Its target is not known. This CDR3 spans 16 amino acids. Germline assignment: CDR1 DFQATT and CDR2 SNEGSKA (reference sequence). Unmatched junction bases numbered 8, after V lost 2 bases and J lost 2 bases. From 5'RACE with constant-segment primers came TCR alpha and TCR beta cDNA libraries that carried sample barcodes and UMIs. Using its own MiXCR run on the 5' RACE reads, TCRdb lists one record per CDR3 protein. The table shows fewer than 250,000 distinct CDR3 sequences, with around 26% occurring only once. The chain recombines TRBV20-1 with TRBJ2-1; 8 positions agree with TRBD1. This sequence originates from an adult woman who had mild COVID-19 (a few samples of this study predate the infection). Cell type and time point are not known. Sequencing was done on a sample of PBMCs or a T cell subset sorted from them (not recorded which). The CDR3 loop is CSARRNRGEAYNEQFF. In nucleotides, the CDR3 is TGCAGTGCTAGAAGGAACAGGGGGGAAGCCTACAATGAGCAGTTCTTC.